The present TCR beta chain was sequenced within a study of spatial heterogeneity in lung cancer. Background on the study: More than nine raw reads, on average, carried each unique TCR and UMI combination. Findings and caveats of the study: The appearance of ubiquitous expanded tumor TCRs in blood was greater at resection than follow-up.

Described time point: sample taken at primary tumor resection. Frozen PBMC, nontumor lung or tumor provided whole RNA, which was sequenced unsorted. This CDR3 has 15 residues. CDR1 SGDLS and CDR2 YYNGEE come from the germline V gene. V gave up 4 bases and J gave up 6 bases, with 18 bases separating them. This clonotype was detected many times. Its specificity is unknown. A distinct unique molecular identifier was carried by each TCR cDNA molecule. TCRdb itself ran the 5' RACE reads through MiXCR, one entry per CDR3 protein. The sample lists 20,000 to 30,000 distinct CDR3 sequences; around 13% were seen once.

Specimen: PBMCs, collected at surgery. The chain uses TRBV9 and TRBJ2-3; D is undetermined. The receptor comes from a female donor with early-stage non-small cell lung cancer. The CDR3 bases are TGTGCCAGCAGCACCCTTGCCCAGGTTGAGGATACGCAGTATTTT. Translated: CASSTLAQVEDTQYF.